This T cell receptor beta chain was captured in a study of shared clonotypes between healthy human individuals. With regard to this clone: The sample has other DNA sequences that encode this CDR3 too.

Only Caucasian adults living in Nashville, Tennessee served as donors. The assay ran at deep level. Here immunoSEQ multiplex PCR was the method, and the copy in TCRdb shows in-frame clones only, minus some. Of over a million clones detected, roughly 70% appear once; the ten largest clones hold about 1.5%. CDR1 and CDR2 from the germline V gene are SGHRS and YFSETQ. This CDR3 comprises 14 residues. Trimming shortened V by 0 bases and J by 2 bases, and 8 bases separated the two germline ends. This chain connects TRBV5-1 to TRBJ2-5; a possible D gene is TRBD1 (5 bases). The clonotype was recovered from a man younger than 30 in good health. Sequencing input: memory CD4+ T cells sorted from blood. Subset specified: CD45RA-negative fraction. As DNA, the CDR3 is TGCGCCAGCAGCTTGGGGGGCGGACAAGAGACCCAGTACTTC. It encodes CASSLGGGQETQYF.